This T cell receptor beta chain was sequenced in a study of graft-versus-host responses after intestinal transplantation. Study-level information: For approximately three years after anti-thymocyte globulin induction, all recipients took tacrolimus and steroids.

Data came from immunoSEQ multiplex PCR; TCRdb stores just in-frame clones and leaves some out. This sample yields tens of thousands of clones, of which about 90% are seen a single time; nearly 2.5% belongs to the top ten. Concerning this clone itself: Its specificity is unknown.

Trimming removed 5 bases from V and 4 bases from J, with 14 bases in between. Germline V gene lookup returns CDR1 MNHEY and CDR2 SVGAGI. This CDR3 is built from 14 residues. The chain recombines TRBV6-5 with TRBJ1-1; D is unresolved. Here the sequenced sample was unstimulated CD8+ T cells sorted from spleen or lymph node cells, taken before intestinal transplant. The TCR originated in a human donor who received an intestinal transplant. DNA for the CDR3: TGTGCCAGCAGTGTCGTCCTAGGAGGCACTGAAGCTTTCTTT. This translates into CASSVVLGGTEAFF.